Below, 32 T cell receptor beta chains from the same sample are listed, as sequenced in a study of cytomegalovirus exposure and HLA in healthy donors. PCR primers comprised 60 Vbeta and 13 Jbeta primers. Sequenced by immunoSEQ multiplex PCR; TCRdb stores in-frame clones only, minus some. The table includes some 150,000 clones, 82% detected once. Sequencing was carried out using PBMCs. Receptors were obtained from a woman aged 35 to 49 in good health and CMV-seronegative.

The chain recombines TRBV5-6 with TRBJ1-5, with a tentative D call TRBD1 (5 bases). CDR1 is SGHDT and CDR2 is YYEEEE in the germline V gene. V shed 2 bases and J shed 1 base, with 13 bases lying between them. The CDR3 consists of 16 residues. CDR3 in DNA: TGTGCCAGCAGCTTTCGTACAGGCCAAAGCAATCAGCCCCAGCATTTT. Its protein is CASSFRTGQSNQPQHF.

The chain combines TRBV19 with TRBJ2-1; 11 nucleotides agree with TRBD2. The CDR3 extends over 16 amino acids. Germline trimming cut 1 base from V and 6 bases from J; bases unmatched to any gene: 5. Germline V gene lookup returns CDR1 LNHDA and CDR2 SQIVND (reference sequence). CDR3 amino acids: CASSIASGRPSNEQFF. The CDR3 bases are TGTGCCAGTAGTATAGCTAGCGGGAGGCCCTCCAATGAGCAGTTCTTC.

The J gene is TRBJ2-1, the V gene TRBV29-1; D is undetermined. V was cut by 6 bases and J by 0 bases, with 9 bases left in between. Germline lookup yields CDR1 SQVTM and CDR2 ANQGSEA. The CDR3 loop spans 13 amino acids. CDR3 loop: CSVSASSYNEQFF. As DNA, the CDR3 is TGCAGCGTGAGCGCTAGCTCCTACAATGAGCAGTTCTTC.

The chain is built from TRBV19 and TRBJ1-2; D is uncertain. CDR1 is LNHDA, CDR2 SQIVND, per germline (reference sequence). V lost 5 bases and J 1 base, leaving 14 bases between the germline ends. The CDR3 consists of 15 residues. CDR3 in DNA: TGTGCCAGTAGTCCAACATTGGTTTATAACTATGGCTACACCTTC. This codes for CASSPTLVYNYGYTF.

The chain recombines TRBV30 with TRBJ1-6; 9 nucleotides align to TRBD1. Looked up from germline, CDR1 is GTSNPN and CDR2 is SVGIG (reference sequence). The CDR3 has 19 residues. Trimming at V came to 3 bases and at J to 0 bases, leaving 12 bases not matched to a gene. In nucleotides, the CDR3 is TGTGCCTGGAGCCCCCGGGACAGGGCAGGCACCTCCTATAATTCACCCCTCCACTTT. It specifies CAWSPRDRAGTSYNSPLHF. Using reference TRBV30 and TRBJ1-6 for the parts outside the CDR3, the full variable domain is SQTIHQWPATLVQPVGSPLSLECTVEGTSNPNLYWYRQAAGRGLQLLFYSVGIGQISSEVPQNLSASRPQDRQFILSSKKLLLSDSGFYLCAWSPRDRAGTSYNSPLHFGNGTRLTVT.

The V and J genes are TRBV7-9 and TRBJ1-5; D is unclear. Between the trimmed V and J ends, which lost 1 base and 5 bases, there was a span of 6 bases. The V gene's germline CDR1 is SEHNR and CDR2 FQNEAQ (reference sequence). The CDR3 spans 13 residues. This chain's CDR3 is CASSLDRDQPQHF. The CDR3 DNA sequence: TGTGCCAGCAGCTTAGACCGGGATCAGCCCCAGCATTTT.

The CDR3 nucleotides read TGTGCCAGCAGCTTGGGGCATAGCAACTATGGCTACACCTTC. As protein: CASSLGHSNYGYTF. The rearrangement joins TRBV5-6 to TRBJ1-2; D ambiguous. Looked up from germline, CDR1 is SGHDT and CDR2 is YYEEEE. V was trimmed by 0 bases and J by 2 bases, leaving 8 bases between them. This CDR3 has 14 amino acids.

This chain connects TRBV4-3 to TRBJ2-7; D is possibly TRBD2 (6 bases). Germline loops: CDR1 LGHNA, CDR2 YSLEER. The germline V and J ends were trimmed by 1 base and 4 bases, with 14 bases remaining between them. The CDR3 is 15 amino acids. The CDR3 nucleotides are TGCGCCAGCAGCCAAGCCCGGGACTTACTATACGAGCAGTACTTC. Its translation: CASSQARDLLYEQYF.

The chain recombines TRBV19 with TRBJ2-3; D might be TRBD2 (6 bases). Germline-derived CDR1 and CDR2 are LNHDA and SQIVND (reference sequence). The CDR3 extends over 13 amino acids. The V end was cut by 4 bases, the J end by 6 bases, with 11 bases between. The CDR3 loop reads CASSTVAADTQYF. The CDR3 DNA reads as TGTGCCAGTAGTACGGTAGCGGCCGATACGCAGTATTTT. Complete variable domain (other parts from reference TRBV19 and TRBJ2-3): DGGITQSPKYLFRKEGQNVTLSCEQNLNHDAMYWYRQDPGQGLRLIYYSQIVNDFQKGDIAEGYSVSREKKESFPLTVTSAQKNPTAFYLCASSTVAADTQYFGPGTRLTVL.

This clone was observed a handful of times. V usage is TRBV6-1 and J usage is TRBJ1-2; 8 bases match TRBD1. V lost 5 bases, J lost 3 bases, and 2 bases stayed unmatched. Germline CDR1 reads MNHNS; CDR2 reads SASEGT. The CDR3 sequence is 13 residues long. The CDR3 nucleotides read TGTGCCAGCAGTTGGGACAGGTACTATGGCTACACCTTC. Translation: CASSWDRYYGYTF.

This clone was seen just once. The chain couples TRBV2 to TRBJ2-1, with 9 bases matching TRBD2. This CDR3 comprises 17 residues. V lost 2 bases and J lost 8; bases outside the gene matches: 13. The germline V gene has CDR1 SNHLY and CDR2 FYNNEI. The CDR3 DNA follows: TGTGCCAGCAGTGAACAGTGGGGTAGCGGGAGCTTCGATGAGCAGTTCTTC. It encodes CASSEQWGSGSFDEQFF.

The CDR3 DNA is TGTGCCAGCAGTTTATGGGGGGGGGATGGAGCTTTCTTT. It encodes CASSLWGGDGAFF. J is TRBJ1-1 and V is TRBV28; a weak D match, TRBD1 (5 bases). Germline V lookup: CDR1 MDHEN, CDR2 SYDVKM. The CDR3 covers 13 residues. V was clipped by 0 bases and J by 10 bases, with 12 bases between them.

The J gene is TRBJ2-1, the V gene TRBV6-5, with 8 bases that match TRBD1. Germline CDR1 reads MNHEY; CDR2 reads SVGAGI. Trimming removed 5 bases from V and 4 bases from J; junction bases left unmatched: 7. The CDR3 totals 15 residues. The CDR3 bases are TGTGCCAGCAGTGCCGGGACAGGAGTATACAATGAGCAGTTCTTC. Protein product: CASSAGTGVYNEQFF.

The gene calls are TRBV7-2 and TRBJ1-6, with D tentatively TRBD1 (6 bases). V was pared by 5 bases and J by 7 bases, with 15 bases between. The CDR3 covers 15 residues. Germline values: CDR1 SGHTA, CDR2 FQGNSA. The CDR3 nucleotides are TGTGCCAGCAGCCCCAGACAGGTGCTAAATTCACCCCTCCACTTT. It yields the protein CASSPRQVLNSPLHF. The complete variable domain, with remaining parts taken from reference TRBV7-2 and TRBJ1-6, reads GAGVSQSPSNKVTEKGKDVELRCDPISGHTALYWYRQSLGQGLEFLIYFQGNSAPDKSGLPSDRFSAERTGGSVSTLTIQRTQQEDSAVYLCASSPRQVLNSPLHFGNGTRLTVT.

This clone was picked up a small number of times. The chain joins TRBV6-5 to TRBJ1-1; D is undetermined. The CDR3 has 13 residues. With 4 bases removed from V and 0 bases from J, the gap between germline ends came to 6 bases. Germline CDR1 reads MNHEY; CDR2 reads SVGAGI. In DNA form, the CDR3 reads TGTGCCAGCAGTTGGCGGGTGAACACTGAAGCTTTCTTT. Its translation: CASSWRVNTEAFF.

V is TRBV15 and J is TRBJ2-7; TRBD2 agrees at 10 bases. The length of the CDR3 is 15 residues. The V gene's germline CDR1 is LNHNV and CDR2 YYDKDF (reference sequence). After removal of 5 bases from V and 2 bases from J, the junction contained 6 bases not matched to a gene. The CDR3 spells CATSSTSGTTYEQYF. The CDR3 DNA reads TGTGCCACCAGCTCCACTAGCGGGACTACCTACGAGCAGTACTTC. Based on the CDR3 plus reference TRBV15 and TRBJ2-7, the full variable domain is DAMVIQNPRYQVTQFGKPVTLSCSQTLNHNVMYWYQQKSSQAPKLLFHYYDKDFNNEADTPDNFQSRRPNTSFCFLDIRSPGLGDTAMYLCATSSTSGTTYEQYFGPGTRLTVT.

CDR3 loop: CASSLRGRTDTQYF. DNA for the CDR3: TGTGCCAGCAGCCTACGGGGTCGCACAGATACGCAGTATTTT. The rearrangement links TRBV5-4 to TRBJ2-3; D is perhaps TRBD2 (5 bases). The CDR3 has 14 residues. The V gene's germline CDR1 is SGHNT and CDR2 YYREEE (reference sequence). V lost 4 bases to trimming and J lost 1 base, with 10 bases between them. Drawing the rest from reference TRBV5-4 and TRBJ2-3, the complete variable domain is ETGVTQSPTHLIKTRGQQVTLRCSSQSGHNTVSWYQQALGQGPQFIFQYYREEENGRGNFPPRFSGLQFPNYSSELNVNALELDDSALYLCASSLRGRTDTQYFGPGTRLTVL.

The J gene is TRBJ2-1, the V gene TRBV7-2; TRBD1 aligns across 9 bases. Germline lookup yields CDR1 SGHTA and CDR2 FQGNSA. The CDR3 runs to 15 residues. V was clipped by 5 bases and J by 4 bases; unmatched bases: 6. The chain's CDR3 is CASSQDRGEYNEQFF. In nucleotides, the CDR3 is TGTGCCAGCAGCCAGGACAGGGGAGAGTACAATGAGCAGTTCTTC.

The chain has TRBV29-1 and TRBJ1-3; TRBD1 aligns across 7 bases. The CDR3 has 16 residues. Germline V CDR1 and CDR2: SQVTM, ANQGSEA. After removal of 4 bases from V and 0 bases from J, the junction contained 9 bases not matched to a gene. CDR3 DNA sequence: TGCAGCGTTGCTATCTCGGACAGGACCTCTGGAAACACCATATATTTT. Translated: CSVAISDRTSGNTIYF. The full variable domain, with the rest looked up from reference TRBV29-1 and TRBJ1-3, is SAVISQKPSRDICQRGTSLTIQCQVDSQVTMMFWYRQQPGQSLTLIATANQGSEATYESGFVIDKFPISRPNLTFSTLTVSNMSPEDSSIYLCSVAISDRTSGNTIYFGEGSWLTVV.

The J gene is TRBJ1-1, the V gene TRBV29-1; TRBD1 might be the D (6 bases). CDR3 length equals 14 residues. From germline, CDR1 is SQVTM and CDR2 ANQGSEA. Trimming shortened V by 7 bases and J by 3 bases, and 18 bases separated the two germline ends. As DNA, the CDR3 is TGCAGCGGAGAGGGGGGCGGGGGATACACTGAAGCTTTCTTT. Translation: CSGEGGGGYTEAFF.

The V gene is TRBV28, the J gene TRBJ2-2; tentative D call: TRBD2 (6 bases). Per germline, CDR1 MDHEN and CDR2 SYDVKM. V gave up 11 bases and J gave up 2 bases, with 9 bases separating them. CDR3 length equals 12 residues. The CDR3 DNA sequence: TGTGCCGCGGGACCTAACACCGGGGAGCTGTTTTTT. It yields the protein CAAGPNTGELFF. Complete variable domain (other parts from reference TRBV28 and TRBJ2-2): DVKVTQSSRYLVKRTGEKVFLECVQDMDHENMFWYRQDPGLGLRLIYFSYDVKMKEKGDIPEGYSVSREKKERFSLILESASTNQTSMYLCAAGPNTGELFFGEGSRLTVL.

This chain links TRBV7-6 with TRBJ2-1; TRBD2 matches at 13 bases. The germline gives CDR1 SGHVS, CDR2 FNYEAQ. V was clipped by 1 base and J by 3 bases; unmatched bases: 12. This CDR3 spans 20 amino acids. For the CDR3, the DNA is TGTGCCAGCAGCTTAGTCAGGGTCGATAGGACTAGCGGGAGCTACAATGAGCAGTTCTTC. It is translated as CASSLVRVDRTSGSYNEQFF.

The chain uses TRBV6-5 and TRBJ1-2; 7 nucleotides align to TRBD1. Germline CDR1 and CDR2: MNHEY and SVGAGI. The V and J ends lost 4 bases and 8 bases, in that order; junction bases with no gene match: 4. The CDR3 covers 12 residues. The CDR3 DNA follows: TGTGCCAGCAGTTTGACAGGGAACGGCTACACCTTC. Its protein is CASSLTGNGYTF.

The CDR3 sequence: CASSLAHGRNPRPVSGNTIYF. The CDR3 DNA reads as TGTGCCAGCAGCCTTGCGCATGGGAGGAATCCTCGTCCCGTCTCTGGAAACACCATATATTTT. The chain couples TRBV27 to TRBJ1-3, with unresolved D. Per germline, CDR1 MNHEY and CDR2 SMNVEV (reference sequence). The CDR3 consists of 21 residues. Trimming took 6 bases from V and 0 from J, leaving 30 bases between them.

The chain has TRBV7-9 and TRBJ2-3; D perhaps matches TRBD2 (6 bases). Between the trimmed V and J ends, which lost 5 bases and 1 base, there was a span of 19 bases. The CDR3 runs 17 residues. From germline, CDR1 is SEHNR and CDR2 FQNEAQ (reference sequence). This CDR3 reads CASSSQLVRDGTDTQYF. Here the CDR3 DNA reads TGTGCCAGCAGCAGCCAACTAGTGCGGGATGGCACAGATACGCAGTATTTT.

The V and J genes are TRBV5-1 and TRBJ1-3; D gene ambiguous. Germline assignment: CDR1 SGHRS and CDR2 YFSETQ. Trimming removed 3 bases from V and 5 bases from J, with 18 bases in between. The CDR3 has 16 residues. The CDR3, as DNA: TGCGCCAGCAGCTATTCGACCGCTGGGCTTAGAAACACCATATATTTT. Encoded protein: CASSYSTAGLRNTIYF.

This chain uses TRBV28 with TRBJ2-1, with 7 bases identical to TRBD1. CDR3 length equals 16 residues. With 7 bases clipped from V and 6 bases from J, the junction kept 15 bases outside the gene matches. Germline V gene lookup returns CDR1 MDHEN and CDR2 SYDVKM. The CDR3: CASTPWVGRGFNEQFF. In DNA form, the CDR3 reads TGTGCCAGCACTCCTTGGGTGGGCAGGGGGTTCAATGAGCAGTTCTTC.

V gene TRBV7-8 combines with J gene TRBJ2-3; 9 bases agree with TRBD2. Germline lookup yields CDR1 SGHVS and CDR2 FQNEAQ. V shed 1 base, J shed 4 bases, and the junction held 6 bases outside the gene matches. This CDR3 region has 16 residues. The CDR3 is CASSLVGTSFPDTQYF. The CDR3 nucleotides read TGTGCCAGCAGCTTAGTGGGGACTAGCTTCCCAGATACGCAGTATTTT.

The rearrangement links TRBV11-3 to TRBJ2-1; 9 bases align to TRBD2. The CDR3 sequence is 16 residues long. Trimming took 2 bases from V and 6 from J; bases not matched to a gene: 8. Germline V gene lookup returns CDR1 SGHNT and CDR2 YENEEA. Written as DNA, the CDR3 is TGTGCCAGCAGCTTAAGGTCTAGCGGGACTGGCAATGAGCAGTTCTTC. Encoded protein: CASSLRSSGTGNEQFF. Full variable domain (rest looked up from reference TRBV11-3 and TRBJ2-1): EAGVVQSPRYKIIEKKQPVAFWCNPISGHNTLYWYLQNLGQGPELLIRYENEEAVDDSQLPKDRFSAERLKGVDSTLKIQPAELGDSAVYLCASSLRSSGTGNEQFFGPGTRLTVL.

This sequence joins TRBV29-1 and TRBJ2-2; the match to TRBD1 covers 8 bases. The CDR3 runs 15 residues. The germline V gene encodes CDR1 SQVTM and CDR2 ANQGSEA. J was trimmed by 1 base and V by 6 bases; bases with no gene match: 7. Here the CDR3 reads CSVLTGGWNTGELFF. The CDR3 nucleotides read TGCAGCGTCCTAACAGGGGGTTGGAACACCGGGGAGCTGTTTTTT.

V and J are TRBV23-1 and TRBJ2-7; TRBD1 aligns across 8 bases. TRBV23-1 carries the ORF label, with uncertain function. V lost 4 bases and J lost 4; bases outside the gene matches: 6. This CDR3 is built from 14 residues. CDR3 residues: CASSPQGARYEQYF. The CDR3, as DNA: TGCGCCAGCAGTCCCCAGGGGGCTAGGTACGAGCAGTACTTC.

The J gene is TRBJ2-5, the V gene TRBV5-6, with D unclear. Germline CDR1 SGHDT, CDR2 YYEEEE. CDR3 length: 11 residues. V was shortened by 2 bases and J by 5 bases, with 4 bases between the two germline ends. CDR3 DNA: TGTGCCAGCAGCTTCTCCGAGACCCAGTACTTC. Its protein is CASSFSETQYF.